This T cell receptor beta chain was observed in a study of blood T cell repertoires in COVID-19. CDR1 and CDR2 (germline): MGHRA, YSYEKL. Trimming took off 3 bases at V and 4 bases at J, with 12 bases between the two ends. This CDR3 spans 14 amino acids. Sequencing was performed with immunoSEQ multiplex PCR; in TCRdb, only in-frame clones are kept and a portion is missing. The table records 410,000 or so clones, roughly 90% of them present only once. The sequence came from a woman aged 40 to 50 with COVID-19, enrolled during active disease. Sequencing was done on a sample of peripheral blood. V usage is TRBV4-1 and J usage is TRBJ1-2, with D possibly matching TRBD1 (5 bases). The CDR3 DNA reads as TGCGCCAGCAGCCATGCAGGGTTTTCCTATGGCTACACCTTC. Residues: CASSHAGFSYGYTF.